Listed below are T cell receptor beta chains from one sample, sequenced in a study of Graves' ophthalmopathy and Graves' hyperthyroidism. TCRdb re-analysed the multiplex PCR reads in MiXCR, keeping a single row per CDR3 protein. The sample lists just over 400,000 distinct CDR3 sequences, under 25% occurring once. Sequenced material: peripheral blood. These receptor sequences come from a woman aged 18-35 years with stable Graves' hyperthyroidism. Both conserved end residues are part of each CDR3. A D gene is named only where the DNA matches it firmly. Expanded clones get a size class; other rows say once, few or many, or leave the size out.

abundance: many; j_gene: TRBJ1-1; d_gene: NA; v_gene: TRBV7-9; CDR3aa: CASSLSTGAFF; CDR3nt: TGTGCCAGCAGCTTAAGTACTGGGGCTTTCTTT
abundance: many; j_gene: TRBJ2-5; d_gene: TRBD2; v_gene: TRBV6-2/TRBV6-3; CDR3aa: CASSWAGLADQETQYF; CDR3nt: TGTGCCAGCAGTTGGGCGGGACTAGCGGACCAAGAGACCCAGTACTTC
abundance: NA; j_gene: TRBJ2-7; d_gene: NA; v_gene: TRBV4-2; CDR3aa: CASSQETGLVYEQYF; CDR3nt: TGTGCCAGCAGCCAAGAGACGGGACTTGTCTACGAGCAGTACTTC
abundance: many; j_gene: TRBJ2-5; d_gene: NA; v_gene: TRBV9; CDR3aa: CASSLAGSQGETQYF; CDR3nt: TGTGCCAGCAGCCTCGCAGGGAGTCAGGGAGAGACCCAGTACTTC
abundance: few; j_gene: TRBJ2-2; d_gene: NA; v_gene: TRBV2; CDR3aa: CASTQWSINGELFF; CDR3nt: TGTGCCAGCACCCAGTGGTCAATTAACGGGGAGCTGTTTTTT
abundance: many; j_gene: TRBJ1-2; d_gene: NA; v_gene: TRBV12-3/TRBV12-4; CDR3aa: CASSFWGPLGGYTF; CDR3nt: TGTGCCAGCAGTTTTTGGGGGCCCTTGGGTGGCTACACCTTC
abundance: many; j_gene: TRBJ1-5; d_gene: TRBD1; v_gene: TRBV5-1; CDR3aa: CASRLSDRANQPQHF; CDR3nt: TGCGCCAGCAGGTTATCGGACAGGGCCAATCAGCCCCAGCATTTT
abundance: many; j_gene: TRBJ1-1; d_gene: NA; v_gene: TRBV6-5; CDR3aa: CASSLGTGRGGTEAFF; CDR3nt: TGTGCCAGCAGCCTCGGGACGGGACGAGGGGGCACTGAAGCTTTCTTT
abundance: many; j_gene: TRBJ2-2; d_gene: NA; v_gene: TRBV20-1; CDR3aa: CSARAWAGMNTGELFF; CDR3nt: TGCAGTGCTAGAGCCTGGGCGGGAATGAACACCGGGGAGCTGTTTTTT
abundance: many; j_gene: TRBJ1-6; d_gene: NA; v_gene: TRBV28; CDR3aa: CASSLLTAYHSPLHF; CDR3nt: TGTGCCAGCAGTTTATTAACGGCTTATCATTCACCCCTCCACTTT
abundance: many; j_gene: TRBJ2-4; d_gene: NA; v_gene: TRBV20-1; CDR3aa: CSARVTAIAKNIQYF; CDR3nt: TGCAGTGCTAGAGTGACAGCGATAGCCAAAAACATTCAGTACTTC
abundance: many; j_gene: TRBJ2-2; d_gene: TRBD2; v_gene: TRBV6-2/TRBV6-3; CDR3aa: CASSYRREGRRNTGELFF; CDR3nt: TGTGCCAGCAGTTACAGGCGGGAGGGCCGTAGAAACACCGGGGAGCTGTTTTTT
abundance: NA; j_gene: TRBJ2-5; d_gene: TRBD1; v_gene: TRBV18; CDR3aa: CASSQITTGNYQETQYF; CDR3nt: TGTGCCAGCTCGCAGATCACGACAGGGAACTACCAAGAGACCCAGTACTTC
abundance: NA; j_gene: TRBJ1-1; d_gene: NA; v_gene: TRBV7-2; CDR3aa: CASSFKGNTEAFF; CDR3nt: TGTGCCAGCAGTTTTAAGGGTAACACTGAAGCTTTCTTT
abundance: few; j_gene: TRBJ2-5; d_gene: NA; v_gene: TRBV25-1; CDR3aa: CASSRSDLGETQYF; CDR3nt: TGTGCCAGCAGTCGGTCCGACCTGGGGGAGACCCAGTACTTC
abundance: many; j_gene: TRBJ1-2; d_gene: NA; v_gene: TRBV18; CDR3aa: CASSPGRTSGYTF; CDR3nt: TGTGCCAGCTCACCCGGTAGAACGAGCGGCTACACCTTC
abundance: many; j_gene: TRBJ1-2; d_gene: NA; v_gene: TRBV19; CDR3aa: CASSMRDGYGYTF; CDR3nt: TGTGCCAGTAGTATGCGCGACGGCTATGGCTACACCTTC
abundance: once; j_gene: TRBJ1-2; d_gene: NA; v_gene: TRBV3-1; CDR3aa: CAGSQESGPYGYTF; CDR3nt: TGTGCCGGCAGCCAAGAGAGTGGACCATATGGCTACACCTTC
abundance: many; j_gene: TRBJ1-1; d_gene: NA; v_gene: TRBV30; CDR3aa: CAWSPREAEAFF; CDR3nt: TGTGCCTGGAGTCCCCGGGAAGCCGAAGCTTTCTTT
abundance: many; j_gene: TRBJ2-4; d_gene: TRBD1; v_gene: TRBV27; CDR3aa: CASSFMDRRIQYF; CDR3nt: TGTGCCAGCAGTTTCATGGACAGGAGGATTCAGTACTTC
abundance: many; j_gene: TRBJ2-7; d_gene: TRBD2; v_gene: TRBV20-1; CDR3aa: CSARLAGGTYEQYF; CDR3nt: TGCAGTGCTCGCCTAGCGGGAGGAACCTACGAGCAGTACTTC
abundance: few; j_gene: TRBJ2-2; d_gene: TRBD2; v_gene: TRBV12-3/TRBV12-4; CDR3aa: CASSFGAGGPTGELFF; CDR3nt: TGTGCCAGCAGTTTTGGAGCGGGAGGCCCAACCGGGGAGCTGTTTTTT
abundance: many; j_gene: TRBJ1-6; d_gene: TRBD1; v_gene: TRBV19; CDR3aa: CASTRTGGGNSPLHF; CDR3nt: TGTGCCAGTACCAGGACAGGGGGAGGAAATTCACCCCTCCACTTT
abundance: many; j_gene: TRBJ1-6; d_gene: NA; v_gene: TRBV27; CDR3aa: CASSLAPSPLHF; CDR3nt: TGTGCCAGCAGTTTAGCCCCGTCACCCCTCCACTTT
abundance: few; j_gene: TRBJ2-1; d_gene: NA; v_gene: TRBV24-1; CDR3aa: CATSDRSGGVPNEQFF; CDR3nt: TGTGCCACCAGTGATAGGTCAGGAGGGGTTCCCAATGAGCAGTTCTTC
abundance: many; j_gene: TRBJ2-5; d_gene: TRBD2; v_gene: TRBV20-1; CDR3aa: CSAISGIQETQYF; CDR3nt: TGCAGTGCCATTAGCGGGATCCAAGAGACCCAGTACTTC
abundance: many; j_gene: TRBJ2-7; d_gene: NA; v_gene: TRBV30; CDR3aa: CAWTRTNGAYEQYF; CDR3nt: TGTGCCTGGACTCGGACAAATGGAGCCTACGAGCAGTACTTC
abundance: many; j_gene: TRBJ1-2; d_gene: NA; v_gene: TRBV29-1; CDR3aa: CSVEENYGYTF; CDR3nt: TGCAGCGTTGAAGAGAACTATGGCTACACCTTC
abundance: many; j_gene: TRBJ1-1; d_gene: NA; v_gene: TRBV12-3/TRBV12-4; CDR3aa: CASSLGGGLGTEAFF; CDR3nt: TGTGCCAGCAGCCTCGGGGGGGGCCTCGGCACTGAAGCTTTCTTT
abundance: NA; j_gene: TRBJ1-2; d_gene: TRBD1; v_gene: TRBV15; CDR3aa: CATSRVPGQGLAGYTF; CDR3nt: TGTGCCACCAGCAGAGTCCCGGGACAGGGACTTGCTGGCTACACCTTC
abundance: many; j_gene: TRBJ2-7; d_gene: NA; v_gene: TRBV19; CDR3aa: CASSMNREYEQYF; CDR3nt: TGTGCCAGTAGTATGAACAGGGAGTACGAGCAGTACTTC
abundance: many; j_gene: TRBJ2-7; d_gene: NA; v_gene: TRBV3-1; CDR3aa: CASSMDYLREQYF; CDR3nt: TGTGCCAGCAGCATGGACTATTTGCGGGAGCAGTACTTC
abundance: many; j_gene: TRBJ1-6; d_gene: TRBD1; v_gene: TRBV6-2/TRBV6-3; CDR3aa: CASSYSGQPNSPLHF; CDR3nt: TGTGCCAGCAGTTACTCGGGACAGCCTAATTCACCCCTCCACTTT
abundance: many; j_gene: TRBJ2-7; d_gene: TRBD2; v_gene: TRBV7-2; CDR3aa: CASSSGTSGKPYEQYF; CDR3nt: TGTGCCAGCAGCAGCGGGACTAGCGGGAAACCCTACGAGCAGTACTTC
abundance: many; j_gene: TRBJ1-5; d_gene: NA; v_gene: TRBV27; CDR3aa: CASSLYRVRCNQPQHF; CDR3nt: TGTGCCAGCAGTCTATACAGGGTTCGCTGCAATCAGCCCCAGCATTTT
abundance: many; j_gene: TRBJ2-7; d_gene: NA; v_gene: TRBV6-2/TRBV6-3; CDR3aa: CASSLQQGTLAYEQYF; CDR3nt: TGTGCCAGCAGTTTGCAACAGGGAACTCTGGCCTACGAGCAGTACTTC
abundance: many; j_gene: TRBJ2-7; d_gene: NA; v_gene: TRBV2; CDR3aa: CASSLNGREVQYF; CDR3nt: TGTGCCAGCAGTCTAAACGGGAGAGAGGTGCAGTACTTC
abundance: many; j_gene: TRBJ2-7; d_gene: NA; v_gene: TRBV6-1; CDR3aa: CASSESRAGVSYEQYF; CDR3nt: TGTGCCAGCAGTGAAAGTCGGGCAGGGGTATCCTACGAGCAGTACTTC
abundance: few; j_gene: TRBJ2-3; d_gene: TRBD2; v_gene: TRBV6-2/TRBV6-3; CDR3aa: CASSYIPGLASTDTQYF; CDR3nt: TGTGCCAGCAGTTACATCCCGGGACTAGCGAGCACAGATACGCAGTATTTT
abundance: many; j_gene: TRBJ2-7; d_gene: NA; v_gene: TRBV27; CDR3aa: CASSVRRGPSYEQYF; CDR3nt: TGTGCCAGCAGTGTGAGGCGCGGTCCCTCCTACGAGCAGTACTTC
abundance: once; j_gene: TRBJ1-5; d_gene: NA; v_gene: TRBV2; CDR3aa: CASERWGRDNQPQHF; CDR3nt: TGTGCCAGCGAGAGGTGGGGTAGGGACAATCAGCCCCAGCATTTT
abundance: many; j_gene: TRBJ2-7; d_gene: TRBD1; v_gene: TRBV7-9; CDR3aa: CASSPRTGQSYEQYF; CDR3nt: TGTGCCAGCAGCCCCCGGACAGGGCAGTCCTACGAGCAGTACTTC